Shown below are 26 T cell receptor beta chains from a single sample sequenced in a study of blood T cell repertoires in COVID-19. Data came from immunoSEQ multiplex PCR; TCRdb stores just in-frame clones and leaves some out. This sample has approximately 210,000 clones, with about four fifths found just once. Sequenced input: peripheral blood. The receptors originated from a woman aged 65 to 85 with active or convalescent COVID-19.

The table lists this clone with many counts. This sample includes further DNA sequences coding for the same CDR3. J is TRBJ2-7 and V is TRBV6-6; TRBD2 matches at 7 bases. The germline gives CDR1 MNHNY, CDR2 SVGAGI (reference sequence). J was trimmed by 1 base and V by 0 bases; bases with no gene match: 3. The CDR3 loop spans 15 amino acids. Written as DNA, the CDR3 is TGTGCCAGCAGTTACTCTGGCGGGGGATCCTACGAGCAGTACTTC. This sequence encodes CASSYSGGGSYEQYF.

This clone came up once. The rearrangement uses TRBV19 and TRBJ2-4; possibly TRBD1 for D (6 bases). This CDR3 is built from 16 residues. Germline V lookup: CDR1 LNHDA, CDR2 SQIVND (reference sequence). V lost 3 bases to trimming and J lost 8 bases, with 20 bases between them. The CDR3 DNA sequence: TGTGCCAGTAGTATCCCGGGACACCCCAGCCGGGACATTCAGTACTTC. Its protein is CASSIPGHPSRDIQYF.

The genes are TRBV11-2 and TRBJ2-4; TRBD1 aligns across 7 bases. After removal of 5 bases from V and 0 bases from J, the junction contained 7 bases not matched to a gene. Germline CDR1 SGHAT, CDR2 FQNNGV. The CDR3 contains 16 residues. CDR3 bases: TGTGCCAGCAGCCGCACAGGGGTGGTAGCCAAAAACATTCAGTACTTC. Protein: CASSRTGVVAKNIQYF.

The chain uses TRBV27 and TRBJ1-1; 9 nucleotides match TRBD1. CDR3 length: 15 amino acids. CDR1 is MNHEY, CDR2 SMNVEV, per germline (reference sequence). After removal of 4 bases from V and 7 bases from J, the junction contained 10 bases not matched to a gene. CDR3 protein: CASSSTPPGQGEAFF. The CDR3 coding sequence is TGTGCCAGCAGTTCCACCCCCCCGGGACAGGGTGAAGCTTTCTTT.

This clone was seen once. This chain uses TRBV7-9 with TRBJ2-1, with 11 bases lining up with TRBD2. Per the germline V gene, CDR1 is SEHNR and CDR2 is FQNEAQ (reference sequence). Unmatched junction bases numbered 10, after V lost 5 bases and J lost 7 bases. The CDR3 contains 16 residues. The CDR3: CASSHSGTSGLNEQFF. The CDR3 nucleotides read TGTGCCAGCAGCCACTCCGGGACTAGCGGCCTTAATGAGCAGTTCTTC.

CDR3 amino acids: CASRWGRGNQNEKLFF. The CDR3 DNA is TGTGCCAGCAGGTGGGGTAGGGGAAATCAAAATGAAAAACTGTTTTTT. V usage is TRBV11-2 and J usage is TRBJ1-4; tentative D call: TRBD1 (5 bases). The germline CDR1 and CDR2 sequences are SGHAT and FQNNGV. Deletions cut 6 bases from V and 5 bases from J, with 19 bases between. The CDR3 has 16 amino acids.

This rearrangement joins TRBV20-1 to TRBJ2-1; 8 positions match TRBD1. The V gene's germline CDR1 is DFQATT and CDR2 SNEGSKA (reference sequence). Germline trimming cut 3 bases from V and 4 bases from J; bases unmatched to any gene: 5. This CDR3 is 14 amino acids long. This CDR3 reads CSASDGTGYNEQFF. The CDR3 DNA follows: TGCAGTGCTAGTGACGGGACAGGATACAATGAGCAGTTCTTC.

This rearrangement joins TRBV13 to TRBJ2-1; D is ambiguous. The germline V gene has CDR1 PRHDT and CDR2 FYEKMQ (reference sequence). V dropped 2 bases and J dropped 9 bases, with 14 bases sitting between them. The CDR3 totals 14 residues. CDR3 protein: CASSLSGRRGEQFF. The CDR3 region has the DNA TGTGCCAGCAGCTTATCCGGTAGGCGCGGTGAGCAGTTCTTC. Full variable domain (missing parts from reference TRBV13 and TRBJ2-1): AAGVIQSPRHLIKEKRETATLKCYPIPRHDTVYWYQQGPGQDPQFLISFYEKMQSDKGSIPDRFSAQQFSDYHSELNMSSLELGDSALYFCASSLSGRRGEQFFGPGTRLTVL.

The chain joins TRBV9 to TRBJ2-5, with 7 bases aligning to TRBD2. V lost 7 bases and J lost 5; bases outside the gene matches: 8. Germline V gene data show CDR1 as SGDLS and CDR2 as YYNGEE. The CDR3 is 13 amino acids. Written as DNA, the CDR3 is TGTGCCAGCTCCGGCGGGAGACGGGAGACCCAGTACTTC. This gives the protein CASSGGRRETQYF.

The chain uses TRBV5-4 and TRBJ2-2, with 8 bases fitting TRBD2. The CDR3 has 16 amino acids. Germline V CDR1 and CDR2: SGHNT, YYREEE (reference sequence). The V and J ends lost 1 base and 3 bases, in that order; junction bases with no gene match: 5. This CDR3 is CASSLKAGGHTGELFF. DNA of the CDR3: TGTGCCAGCAGCTTGAAGGCGGGAGGCCACACCGGGGAGCTGTTTTTT. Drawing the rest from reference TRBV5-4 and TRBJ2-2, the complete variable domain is ETGVTQSPTHLIKTRGQQVTLRCSSQSGHNTVSWYQQALGQGPQFIFQYYREEENGRGNFPPRFSGLQFPNYSSELNVNALELDDSALYLCASSLKAGGHTGELFFGEGSRLTVL.

Written as DNA, the CDR3 is TGTGCCAGCAGTTCTCGTATGAACACCGGGGAGCTGTTTTTT. Its protein product is CASSSRMNTGELFF. The rearrangement joins TRBV28 to TRBJ2-2, with D uncertain. CDR3 length: 14 residues. Germline CDR1 and CDR2: MDHEN and SYDVKM. Trimming removed 4 bases from V and 1 base from J, with 7 bases in between.

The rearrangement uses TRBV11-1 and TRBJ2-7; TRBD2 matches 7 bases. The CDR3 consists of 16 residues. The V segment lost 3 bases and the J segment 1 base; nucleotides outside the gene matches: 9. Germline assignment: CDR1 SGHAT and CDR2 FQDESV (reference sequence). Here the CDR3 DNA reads TGTGCCAGCAGCTTCTTCACCCGGACTAGATCCTACGAGCAGTACTTC. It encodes CASSFFTRTRSYEQYF. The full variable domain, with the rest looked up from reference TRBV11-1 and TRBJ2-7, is EAEVAQSPRYKITEKSQAVAFWCDPISGHATLYWYRQILGQGPELLVQFQDESVVDDSQLPKDRFSAERLKGVDSTLKIQPAELGDSAMYLCASSFFTRTRSYEQYFGPGTRLTVT.

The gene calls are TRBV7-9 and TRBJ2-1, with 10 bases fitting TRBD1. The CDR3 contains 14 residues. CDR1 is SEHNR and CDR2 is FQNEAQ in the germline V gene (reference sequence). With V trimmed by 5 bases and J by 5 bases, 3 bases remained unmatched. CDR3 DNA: TGTGCCAGCAGCGCGGGACAGGGGAACAATGAGCAGTTCTTC. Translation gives CASSAGQGNNEQFF.

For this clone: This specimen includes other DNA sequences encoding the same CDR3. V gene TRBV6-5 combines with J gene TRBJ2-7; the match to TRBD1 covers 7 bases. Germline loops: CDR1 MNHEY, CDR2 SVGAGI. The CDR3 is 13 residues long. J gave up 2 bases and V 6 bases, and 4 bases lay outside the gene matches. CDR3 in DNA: TGTGCCAGCAGGCGGACAGGAACCTACGAGCAGTACTTC. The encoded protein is CASRRTGTYEQYF.

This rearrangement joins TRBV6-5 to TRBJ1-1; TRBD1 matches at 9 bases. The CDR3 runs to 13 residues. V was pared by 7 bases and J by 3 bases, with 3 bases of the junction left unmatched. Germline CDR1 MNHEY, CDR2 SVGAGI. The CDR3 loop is CASNRGPDTEAFF. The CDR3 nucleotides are TGTGCCAGCAACAGGGGGCCTGACACTGAAGCTTTCTTT.

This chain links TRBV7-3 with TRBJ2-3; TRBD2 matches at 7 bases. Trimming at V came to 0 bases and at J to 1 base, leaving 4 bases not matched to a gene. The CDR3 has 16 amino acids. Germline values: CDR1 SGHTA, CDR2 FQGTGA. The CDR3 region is CASSLTGAGGTDTQYF. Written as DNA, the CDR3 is TGTGCCAGCAGCTTAACGGGCGCGGGAGGCACAGATACGCAGTATTTT. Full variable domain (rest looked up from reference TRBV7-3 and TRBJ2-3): GAGVSQTPSNKVTEKGKYVELRCDPISGHTALYWYRQSLGQGPEFLIYFQGTGAADDSGLPNDRFFAVRPEGSVSTLKIQRTERGDSAVYLCASSLTGAGGTDTQYFGPGTRLTVL.

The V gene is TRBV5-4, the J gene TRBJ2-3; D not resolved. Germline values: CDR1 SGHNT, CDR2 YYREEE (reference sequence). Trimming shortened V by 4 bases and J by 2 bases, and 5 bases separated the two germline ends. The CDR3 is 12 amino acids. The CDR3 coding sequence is TGTGCCAGCAGCCCCTTCACAGATACGCAGTATTTT. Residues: CASSPFTDTQYF.

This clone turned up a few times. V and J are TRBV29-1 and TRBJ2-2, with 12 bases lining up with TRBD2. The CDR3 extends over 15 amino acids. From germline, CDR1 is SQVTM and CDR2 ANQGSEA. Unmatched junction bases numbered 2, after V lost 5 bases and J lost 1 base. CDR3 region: CSVSTSGRNTGELFF. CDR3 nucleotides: TGCAGCGTTTCGACTAGCGGGAGGAACACCGGGGAGCTGTTTTTT.

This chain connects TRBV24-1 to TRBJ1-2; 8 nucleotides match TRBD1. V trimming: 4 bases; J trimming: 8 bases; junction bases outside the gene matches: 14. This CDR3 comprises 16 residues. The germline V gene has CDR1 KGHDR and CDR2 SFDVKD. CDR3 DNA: TGTGCCACCAGTGAATATCCCGGCAGGGGGCTTGGCGGCTACACCTTC. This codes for CATSEYPGRGLGGYTF.

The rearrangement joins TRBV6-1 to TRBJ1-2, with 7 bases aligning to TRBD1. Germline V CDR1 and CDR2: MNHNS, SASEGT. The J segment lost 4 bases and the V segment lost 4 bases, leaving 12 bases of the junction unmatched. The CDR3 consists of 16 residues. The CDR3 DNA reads TGTGCCAGCAGTGGGGGTTTGGCTACAGGGGCCTATGGCTACACCTTC. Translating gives CASSGGLATGAYGYTF.

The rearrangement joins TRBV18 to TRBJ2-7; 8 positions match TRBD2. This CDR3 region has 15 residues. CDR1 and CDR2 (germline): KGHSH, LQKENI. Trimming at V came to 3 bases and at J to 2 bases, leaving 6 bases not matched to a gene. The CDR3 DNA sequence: TGTGCCAGCTCACCGACTAGCGTACCTACCTACGAGCAGTACTTC. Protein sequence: CASSPTSVPTYEQYF.

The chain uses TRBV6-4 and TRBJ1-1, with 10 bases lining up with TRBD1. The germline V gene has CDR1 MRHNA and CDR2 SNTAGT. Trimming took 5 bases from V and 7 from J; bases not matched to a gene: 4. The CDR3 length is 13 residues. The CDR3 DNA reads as TGTGCCAGCAGTCGGGACAGGGGACTTGAAGCTTTCTTT. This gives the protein CASSRDRGLEAFF.

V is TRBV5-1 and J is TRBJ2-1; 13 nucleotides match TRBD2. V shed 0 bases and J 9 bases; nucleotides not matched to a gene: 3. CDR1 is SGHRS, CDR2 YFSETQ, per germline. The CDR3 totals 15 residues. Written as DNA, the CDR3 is TGCGCCAGCAGCTTGGAACTAGCGGGAGGGCTTGAGCAGTTCTTC. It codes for CASSLELAGGLEQFF.

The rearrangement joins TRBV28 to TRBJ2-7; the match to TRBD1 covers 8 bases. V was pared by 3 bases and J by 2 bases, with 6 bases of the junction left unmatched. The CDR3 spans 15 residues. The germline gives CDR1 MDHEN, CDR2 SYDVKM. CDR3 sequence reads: CASSFPGQGTYEQYF. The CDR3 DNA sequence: TGTGCCAGCAGTTTTCCAGGACAGGGAACCTACGAGCAGTACTTC.

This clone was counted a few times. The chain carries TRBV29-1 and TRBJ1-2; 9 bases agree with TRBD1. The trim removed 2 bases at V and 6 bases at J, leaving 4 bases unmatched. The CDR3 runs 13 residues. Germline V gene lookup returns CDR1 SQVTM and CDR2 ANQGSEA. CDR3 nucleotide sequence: TGCAGCGTTGAAAAGGGACAGGGTAATGGCTACACCTTC. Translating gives CSVEKGQGNGYTF.

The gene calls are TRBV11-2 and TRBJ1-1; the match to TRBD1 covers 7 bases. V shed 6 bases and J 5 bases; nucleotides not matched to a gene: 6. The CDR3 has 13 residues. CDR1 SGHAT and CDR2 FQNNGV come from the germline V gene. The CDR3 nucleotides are TGTGCCAGCAGGCCAGGGGGACGGACTGAAGCTTTCTTT. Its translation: CASRPGGRTEAFF.